Presented here are 24 T cell receptor beta chains from one specimen sequenced in a study of cytomegalovirus exposure and HLA in healthy donors. Repertoires were generated with immunoSEQ multiplex PCR, while TCRdb's copy carries only in-frame clones and drops some. The sample has fewer than 120,000 clones, approximately 90% seen once. Sequenced sample: PBMCs. The receptors shown here come from a woman in her twenties or thirties in good health and CMV-seropositive.

This chain connects TRBV19 to TRBJ2-1; 7 bases map to TRBD2. Germline values: CDR1 LNHDA, CDR2 SQIVND (reference sequence). There are 16 residues in the CDR3. V gave up 3 bases and J gave up 4 bases; unmatched junction bases: 9. CDR3 DNA: TGTGCCAGTAGTATGGCTAGCGGAGGACTTTACAATGAGCAGTTCTTC. Its translation: CASSMASGGLYNEQFF. Together with reference TRBV19 and TRBJ2-1, the CDR3 gives the full variable domain: DGGITQSPKYLFRKEGQNVTLSCEQNLNHDAMYWYRQDPGQGLRLIYYSQIVNDFQKGDIAEGYSVSREKKESFPLTVTSAQKNPTAFYLCASSMASGGLYNEQFFGPGTRLTVL.

For this clone: Additional DNA sequences in this sample encode the identical CDR3. The chain uses TRBV18 and TRBJ1-5; 9 nucleotides align to TRBD1. J lost 5 bases, V lost 3 bases, and 2 bases had no gene match. CDR3 size: 14 residues. Per germline, CDR1 KGHSH and CDR2 LQKENI. The CDR3 spells CASSPGQGYQPQHF. CDR3 bases: TGTGCCAGCTCACCGGGACAGGGTTATCAGCCCCAGCATTTT.

This clone occurred once. Other DNA variants within this sample encode the same CDR3. The CDR3 region has the DNA TGCAGTGCATCAAAGAGGGACGAGCAGTACTTC. This translates into CSASKRDEQYF. The chain joins TRBV20-1 to TRBJ2-7; a weak D match, TRBD2 (5 bases). Germline CDR1 DFQATT, CDR2 SNEGSKA (reference sequence). The CDR3 totals 11 residues. V lost 6 bases and J lost 5, with 11 bases in between.

V is TRBV5-8 and J is TRBJ1-1, with D perhaps matching TRBD1 (5 bases). The ends were cut back, 4 bases at V and 0 bases at J, with 16 bases in the middle. Per the germline V gene, CDR1 is SGHTS and CDR2 is YDEGEE. CDR3 size: 16 residues. The CDR3 here is CASSNEYRTMNTEAFF. CDR3 DNA sequence: TGTGCCAGCAGCAACGAATACAGGACCATGAACACTGAAGCTTTCTTT.

The chain links TRBV4-3 to TRBJ2-2; TRBD2 might be the D (6 bases). The V gene's germline CDR1 is LGHNA and CDR2 YSLEER. This CDR3 is 15 amino acids long. V was shortened by 4 bases and J by 6 bases, with 15 bases between the two germline ends. The CDR3 DNA reads as TGCGCCAGCAGCCCACAGGATGGCGGGGCCGGGGAGCTGTTTTTT. This codes for CASSPQDGGAGELFF.

The gene calls are TRBV13 and TRBJ1-2; perhaps TRBD1 as D (5 bases). Germline CDR1 and CDR2: PRHDT and FYEKMQ (reference sequence). Trimming left V 1 base short and J 8 bases short, with 8 bases between. This CDR3 is 12 amino acids long. This CDR3 reads CASSLAGEGYTF. The CDR3 bases are TGTGCCAGCAGCTTAGCGGGGGAAGGCTACACCTTC.

The chain couples TRBV23-1 to TRBJ2-7; TRBD2 agrees at 10 bases. TRBV23-1 is marked as an open reading frame, function uncertain. The CDR3 consists of 14 residues. With 8 bases clipped from V and 3 bases from J, the junction kept 7 bases outside the gene matches. The CDR3: CASEEVAGGYEQYF. Here the CDR3 DNA reads TGCGCCAGCGAAGAGGTAGCGGGAGGCTACGAGCAGTACTTC.

This clone has just one count. The chain has TRBV27 and TRBJ2-7; no firm D call. Germline CDR1 MNHEY, CDR2 SMNVEV (reference sequence). The CDR3 loop spans 11 amino acids. The germline V and J ends were trimmed by 2 bases and 5 bases, with 4 bases remaining between them. This chain's CDR3 is CASSLLHEQYF. In DNA, the CDR3 is TGTGCCAGCAGTTTACTCCACGAGCAGTACTTC.

CDR3 sequence: CAWSVQGGETQYF. As DNA, the CDR3 is TGTGCCTGGAGTGTACAGGGGGGAGAGACCCAGTACTTC. V and J are TRBV30 and TRBJ2-5; 8 bases align to TRBD1. The CDR3 consists of 13 residues. V shed 0 bases and J 4 bases; nucleotides not matched to a gene: 1. CDR1 is GTSNPN, CDR2 SVGIG, per germline (reference sequence).

The CDR3 reads CASVHPLAANTGELFF. As DNA, the CDR3 is TGTGCCAGCGTCCATCCACTAGCGGCGAACACCGGGGAGCTGTTTTTT. This chain uses TRBV28 with TRBJ2-2; TRBD2 matches 8 bases. The CDR3 consists of 16 residues. V gave up 8 bases and J gave up 0 bases; unmatched junction bases: 8. Germline V gene lookup returns CDR1 MDHEN and CDR2 SYDVKM. Full variable domain (outside the CDR3, taken from reference TRBV28 and TRBJ2-2): DVKVTQSSRYLVKRTGEKVFLECVQDMDHENMFWYRQDPGLGLRLIYFSYDVKMKEKGDIPEGYSVSREKKERFSLILESASTNQTSMYLCASVHPLAANTGELFFGEGSRLTVL.

The chain is built from TRBV7-9 and TRBJ2-7; D may be TRBD2 (5 bases). Trimming took off 1 base at V and 3 bases at J, with 7 bases between the two ends. The germline gives CDR1 SEHNR, CDR2 FQNEAQ (reference sequence). This CDR3 comprises 13 residues. For the CDR3, the DNA is TGTGCCAGCAGCTTAGGGGAGCACTACGAGCAGTACTTC. Translated: CASSLGEHYEQYF.

The chain has TRBV11-3 and TRBJ2-1, with D maybe TRBD2 (5 bases). The length of the CDR3 is 13 residues. Germline V gives CDR1 SGHNT, CDR2 YENEEA. Trimming removed 1 base from V and 7 bases from J, with 8 bases in between. Written as DNA, the CDR3 is TGTGCCAGCAGCTTAGGGTCGGGGAATGAGCAGTTCTTC. This gives the protein CASSLGSGNEQFF.

V usage is TRBV18 and J usage is TRBJ1-2, with D perhaps matching TRBD1 (6 bases). Germline loops: CDR1 KGHSH, CDR2 LQKENI. CDR3 length: 15 residues. Trimming cost V 4 bases and J 3 bases, with 15 bases left between them. The CDR3 sequence is CASSQPRGRDYGYTF. In DNA form, the CDR3 reads TGTGCCAGCTCACAACCGCGGGGGCGAGACTATGGCTACACCTTC.

This chain joins TRBV2 and TRBJ2-2; 9 positions match TRBD1. With V trimmed by 7 bases and J by 2 bases, 8 bases remained unmatched. This CDR3 contains 16 residues. CDR1 and CDR2 (germline): SNHLY, FYNNEI. CDR3 DNA: TGTGCCAGCATGGGAATGGGACAGGGAAACACCGGGGAGCTGTTTTTT. Encoded protein: CASMGMGQGNTGELFF. The whole variable domain, remainder taken from reference TRBV2 and TRBJ2-2, is EPEVTQTPSHQVTQMGQEVILRCVPISNHLYFYWYRQILGQKVEFLVSFYNNEISEKSEIFDDQFSVERPDGSNFTLKIRSTKLEDSAMYFCASMGMGQGNTGELFFGEGSRLTVL.

The chain joins TRBV4-1 to TRBJ1-4; a possible D gene is TRBD1 (6 bases). V was cut by 0 bases and J by 7 bases, with 15 bases left in between. The CDR3 is 16 residues long. Germline V gene lookup returns CDR1 MGHRA and CDR2 YSYEKL. The CDR3 DNA reads TGCGCCAGCAGCCAAGAACAAACAGGGTTTAGTGAAAAACTGTTTTTT. Residues: CASSQEQTGFSEKLFF.

The chain uses TRBV30 and TRBJ2-3; D unclear. Germline values: CDR1 GTSNPN, CDR2 SVGIG (reference sequence). Trimming removed 0 bases at V and 5 bases at J, with 3 bases between. The CDR3 covers 11 residues. The CDR3, as DNA: TGTGCCTGGAGTGTTAAAGATACGCAGTATTTT. Protein: CAWSVKDTQYF.

The chain links TRBV9 to TRBJ2-1; 7 bases map to TRBD2. CDR1 and CDR2 (germline): SGDLS, YYNGEE. This CDR3 has 15 residues. Trimming cost V 3 bases and J 3 bases; bases outside gene matches: 6. The DNA of the CDR3 is TGTGCCAGCAGCGCGGGCGGGAGAAGCTACAATGAGCAGTTCTTC. It is translated as CASSAGGRSYNEQFF.

This clone was recorded once. This chain uses TRBV5-6 with TRBJ2-3; 8 bases align to TRBD1. Trimming took 4 bases from V and 6 from J; bases not matched to a gene: 4. Germline assignment: CDR1 SGHDT and CDR2 YYEEEE. The CDR3 loop spans 13 amino acids. The CDR3 spells CASSGQGADTQYF. The CDR3 DNA reads TGTGCCAGCAGCGGACAGGGCGCGGATACGCAGTATTTT.

The V gene is TRBV10-3, the J gene TRBJ2-3; TRBD1 is a possible D gene (5 bases). The V end lost 7 bases, the J end lost 8 bases, and 13 bases lay between the germline ends. Germline CDR1 ENHRY, CDR2 SYGVKD. CDR3 length equals 12 residues. The chain's CDR3 is CAIMGQYGTQYF. CDR3 nucleotides: TGTGCCATCATGGGGCAATACGGTACGCAGTATTTT.

The chain links TRBV5-6 to TRBJ2-1; 10 bases line up with TRBD2. After removal of 1 base from V and 2 bases from J, the junction contained 0 bases not matched to a gene. This CDR3 region has 15 residues. Per the germline V gene, CDR1 is SGHDT and CDR2 is YYEEEE. CDR3 sequence: CASSLTSGTYNEQFF. CDR3 bases: TGTGCCAGCAGCTTGACTAGCGGGACCTACAATGAGCAGTTCTTC.

The CDR3 coding sequence is TGTGCCAGCAGCAACCCTGCCAGCTCCTACGAGCAGTACTTC. This encodes CASSNPASSYEQYF. V is TRBV2 and J is TRBJ2-7, with D hard to call. The CDR3 totals 14 residues. Trimming removed 6 bases at V and 0 bases at J, with 12 bases between. CDR1 SNHLY and CDR2 FYNNEI come from the germline V gene. The full variable domain, completed using reference TRBV2 and TRBJ2-7, is EPEVTQTPSHQVTQMGQEVILRCVPISNHLYFYWYRQILGQKVEFLVSFYNNEISEKSEIFDDQFSVERPDGSNFTLKIRSTKLEDSAMYFCASSNPASSYEQYFGPGTRLTVT.

The chain links TRBV5-1 to TRBJ2-6; D is perhaps TRBD1 (5 bases). CDR1 and CDR2 from the germline V gene are SGHRS and YFSETQ. V was shortened by 6 bases and J by 0 bases, with 10 bases between the two germline ends. This CDR3 contains 15 residues. The CDR3 here is CASTWGPSGANVLTF. DNA for the CDR3: TGCGCCAGCACATGGGGCCCCTCTGGGGCCAACGTCCTGACTTTC.

The chain combines TRBV10-2 with TRBJ2-7; tentatively, D is TRBD1 (5 bases). The germline V gene has CDR1 WSHSY and CDR2 SAAADI. V was shortened by 1 base and J by 3 bases, with 19 bases between the two germline ends. The CDR3 extends over 17 amino acids. This CDR3 reads CASSELIGAATFYEQYF. Written as DNA, the CDR3 is TGCGCCAGCAGTGAGTTGATAGGGGCGGCTACATTCTACGAGCAGTACTTC.

The chain combines TRBV27 with TRBJ2-5, with 11 nucleotides matching TRBD2. CDR1 MNHEY and CDR2 SMNVEV come from the germline V gene (reference sequence). V lost 4 bases and J lost 2; bases outside the gene matches: 3. The CDR3 covers 15 residues. DNA of the CDR3: TGTGCCAGCAGTTATACTAGCGGGGGTCAAGAGACCCAGTACTTC. It codes for CASSYTSGGQETQYF.